These 19 T cell receptor beta chains share one sample of origin, sequenced in a study of memory CD4+ T cells and cytomegalovirus serostatus. Clones were read by immunoSEQ multiplex PCR, and TCRdb kept only the in-frame ones, dropping some. Among approximately 46,000 clones listed, roughly three quarters were seen once. Single viable CD3+CD4+CD8-CD45RO+ cells were sorted as the memory CD4+ T cells. The material sequenced was memory CD4+ T cells from blood. Receptor source: an adult in good health and CMV-seronegative.

The chain recombines TRBV7-8 with TRBJ2-7, with 13 nucleotides matching TRBD2. V was pared by 5 bases and J by 7 bases, with 8 bases of the junction left unmatched. CDR1 and CDR2 (germline): SGHVS, FQNEAQ. This CDR3 has 15 residues. The CDR3 nucleotides are TGTGCCAGCAGCCCACGACTAGCGGGAGGTGGTGAGCAGTACTTC. Its translation is CASSPRLAGGGEQYF.

V is TRBV19 and J is TRBJ2-2; TRBD2 agrees at 9 bases. V gave up 7 bases and J gave up 6 bases; unmatched junction bases: 3. Germline V CDR1 and CDR2: LNHDA, SQIVND (reference sequence). The CDR3 has 13 residues. The CDR3 is CASIGGRAGELFF. For the CDR3, the DNA is TGTGCCAGTATTGGCGGGAGGGCCGGGGAGCTGTTTTTT.

This chain joins TRBV19 and TRBJ2-3; D perhaps matches TRBD2 (5 bases). V gave up 6 bases and J gave up 7 bases, with 11 bases separating them. CDR3 size: 12 residues. Germline lookup yields CDR1 LNHDA and CDR2 SQIVND (reference sequence). The DNA of the CDR3 is TGTGCCAGTAGCCCGTCCGGGAATACGCAGTATTTT. Translating it yields CASSPSGNTQYF.

CDR3 in amino acids: CASSLSFGGDTEAFF. As DNA, the CDR3 is TGCGCCAGCAGCTTGTCCTTCGGGGGGGACACTGAAGCTTTCTTT. The V and J genes are TRBV5-1 and TRBJ1-1, with a tentative D call TRBD1 (5 bases). V was pared by 1 base and J by 3 bases, with 13 bases between. The CDR3 loop spans 15 amino acids. Germline CDR1 and CDR2: SGHRS and YFSETQ.

The chain joins TRBV5-8 to TRBJ1-2; TRBD1 aligns across 7 bases. The ends lost 0 bases at V and 4 bases at J; junction bases unmatched: 0. The CDR3 runs 13 residues. Germline loops: CDR1 SGHTS, CDR2 YDEGEE. The CDR3 DNA reads TGTGCCAGCAGCTTGGACAGGGGCTATGGCTACACCTTC. It encodes CASSLDRGYGYTF.

The chain couples TRBV11-2 to TRBJ2-5; 7 bases agree with TRBD1. The CDR3 runs to 14 residues. Trimming at V came to 4 bases and at J to 5 bases, leaving 7 bases not matched to a gene. The germline CDR1 and CDR2 sequences are SGHAT and FQNNGV. The CDR3 nucleotides read TGTGCCAGCAGCTACAGGGGCGGTCGGGAGACCCAGTACTTC. Its protein product is CASSYRGGRETQYF.

The chain employs TRBV18 and TRBJ2-7, with D perhaps being TRBD1 or TRBD2 (5 bases each). Germline CDR1 KGHSH, CDR2 LQKENI. The V end was cut by 5 bases, the J end by 5 bases, with 16 bases between. The CDR3 extends over 14 amino acids. This CDR3 is CASSSSRGIDEQYF. For the CDR3, the DNA is TGTGCCAGCTCATCGAGTCGGGGCATCGACGAGCAGTACTTC.

The J gene is TRBJ1-1, the V gene TRBV2; no reliable D call. This CDR3 is built from 12 residues. V was pared by 8 bases and J by 0 bases, with 7 bases between. The V gene's germline CDR1 is SNHLY and CDR2 FYNNEI. This CDR3 is CASLPLNTEAFF. The CDR3 bases are TGTGCCAGCCTACCGCTGAACACTGAAGCTTTCTTT.

This clone was observed once. The chain carries TRBV4-3 and TRBJ1-4; D is uncertain. V was pared by 0 bases and J by 8 bases, with 10 bases between. This CDR3 comprises 14 residues. Germline CDR1 LGHNA, CDR2 YSLEER. CDR3 in DNA: TGCGCCAGCAGCCAAGATCAAGGGAAGGAAAAACTGTTTTTT. It translates to CASSQDQGKEKLFF.

The rearrangement uses TRBV29-1 and TRBJ2-1; D uncertain. Germline values: CDR1 SQVTM, CDR2 ANQGSEA. Deletions cut 6 bases from V and 0 bases from J, with 3 bases between. This CDR3 is 11 amino acids long. The CDR3 loop reads CSVSSYNEQFF. The CDR3 DNA is TGCAGCGTCAGCTCCTACAATGAGCAGTTCTTC.

As regards this clone: The junction departs from germline at one end; a sequencing error may be responsible. The chain recombines TRBV7-7 with TRBJ2-3; D uncertain. The CDR3 has 14 residues. Germline V lookup: CDR1 SSHAT, CDR2 FNYEAQ (reference sequence). The CDR3: CASSLRHGADTQYF. CDR3 bases: TGTGCTAGCAGCTTAAGACACGGAGCAGATACGCAGTATTTT.

V gene TRBV11-1 combines with J gene TRBJ2-1, with 14 bases identical to TRBD2. The CDR3 is 15 residues long. CDR1 is SGHAT and CDR2 is FQDESV in the germline V gene (reference sequence). J gave up 8 bases and V 5 bases, and 5 bases lay outside the gene matches. The DNA for the CDR3 is TGTGCCAGCAGCACCGGGACTAGCGGGAGCTATGAGCAGTTCTTC. As protein: CASSTGTSGSYEQFF.

J is TRBJ2-3 and V is TRBV5-4, with D possibly matching TRBD2 (5 bases). Trimming took 3 bases from V and 0 from J, leaving 5 bases between them. Germline V gene data show CDR1 as SGHNT and CDR2 as YYREEE (reference sequence). The CDR3 sequence is 13 residues long. The CDR3 spells CASSWTSTDTQYF. CDR3 nucleotides: TGTGCCAGCAGCTGGACTAGCACAGATACGCAGTATTTT.

This chain connects TRBV2 to TRBJ2-3, with TRBD2 matching 7 bases. J lost 2 bases, V lost 6 bases, and 5 bases had no gene match. Germline V lookup: CDR1 SNHLY, CDR2 FYNNEI. CDR3 size: 14 residues. The CDR3 DNA reads as TGTGCCAGCAGGGATAGCGGGTACACAGATACGCAGTATTTT. Protein sequence: CASRDSGYTDTQYF.

By share, this clone ranks as medium-sized. V is TRBV7-9 and J is TRBJ1-2; no reliable D call. The germline V and J ends were trimmed by 10 bases and 4 bases, with 13 bases remaining between them. The germline V gene has CDR1 SEHNR and CDR2 FQNEAQ (reference sequence). This CDR3 has 12 amino acids. DNA of the CDR3: TGTGCCACCCCGGGCTTCGTCTATGGCTACACCTTC. Encoded protein: CATPGFVYGYTF.

The CDR3 nucleotides read TGTGCCAGCAGCACCGACAGGGGCGAAGGGAAGACCCAGTACTTC. This encodes CASSTDRGEGKTQYF. V gene TRBV5-4 combines with J gene TRBJ2-5; 8 bases are shared with TRBD1. Germline CDR1 reads SGHNT; CDR2 reads YYREEE (reference sequence). This CDR3 has 15 amino acids. V lost 4 bases and J lost 6; bases outside the gene matches: 11.

The chain is built from TRBV9 and TRBJ2-2, with D maybe TRBD2 (5 bases). This CDR3 has 14 amino acids. Germline V gene data show CDR1 as SGDLS and CDR2 as YYNGEE. Deletions cut 4 bases from V and 6 bases from J, with 13 bases between. The CDR3 spells CASSTRLGAGELFF. CDR3 nucleotide sequence: TGTGCCAGCAGCACGCGGTTGGGAGCCGGGGAGCTGTTTTTT.

V usage is TRBV23-1 and J usage is TRBJ2-6; a weak D match, TRBD1 (5 bases). TRBV23-1 is noted as an ORF with a role that remains uncertain. The CDR3 consists of 16 residues. V lost 2 bases to trimming and J lost 2 bases, with 10 bases between them. The CDR3 spells CASSQREGAGANVLTF. CDR3 in DNA: TGCGCCAGCAGTCAACGTGAAGGGGCTGGGGCCAACGTCCTGACTTTC.

V usage is TRBV5-4 and J usage is TRBJ2-7; no clear D. The CDR3 is 12 amino acids. The V end lost 4 bases, the J end lost 6 bases, and 11 bases lay between the germline ends. CDR1 is SGHNT, CDR2 YYREEE, per germline (reference sequence). Here the CDR3 DNA reads TGTGCCAGCAGCATAACTCTGGGCGAGCAGTACTTC. As protein: CASSITLGEQYF.